This TCR beta chain was captured in a study of tumor and adjacent non-tumor tissue in lung cancer. Turning to the study itself: Samples averaged around 3.9 million productive TCRbeta reads each. Findings of the study overall: In normal lung, the top 100 clones were significantly more dominant than in tumor. Tumor tissue had significantly higher TCR diversity than normal lung. Tumor TCR diversity, when higher, was linked to shorter survival.

This clonotype has only one observation. Antigen specificity is unknown. The conserved closing phenylalanine or tryptophan is absent in this CDR3, likely reflecting a read error. Germline lookup yields CDR1 ENHRY and CDR2 SYGVKD. Trimming pared 3 bases from V and 7 bases from J, leaving 13 bases between. This CDR3 spans 14 amino acids. This sample's RNA came from whole unsorted tissue. The library came from three nested PCR rounds adapted from ARM-PCR protocols. A single record per CDR3 protein comes from TCRdb applying MiXCR to the multiplex PCR reads. This table holds some 78,000 distinct CDR3 sequences, roughly 80% found once.

The receptor was isolated from a woman between 45 and 65 years old with non-small cell lung cancer. The chain combines TRBV10-3 with TRBJ2-1; weak D call: TRBD2 (6 bases). Source material: lung tumor tissue. CDR3 coding DNA: TGTGCCATCAGTGAATCGGGGGAACTGAATGAGCAGTTCTTA. Translated, it gives CAISESGELNEQFL.